This TCR beta chain originates from a study of CD8 T cells in ankylosing spondylitis. Study findings and constraints: Characteristic, it appeared, of ankylosing spondylitis blood was a TCR beta motif of several highly homologous variants. Matched ankylosing spondylitis synovial fluid reportedly showed significant enrichment of disease-linked clones.

This CDR3 is built from 13 residues. The V end was cut by 0 bases, the J end by 7 bases, with 9 bases between. CDR1 and CDR2 from the germline V gene are DFQATT and SNEGSKA (reference sequence). TCRdb used MiXCR to reprocess the 5' RACE reads, holding one entry per CDR3 protein. The data hold 200,000 to 250,000 distinct CDR3 sequences, with over 8.5% observed a single time. This clonotype was seen at least ten times. Its target is unknown. The chain combines TRBV20-1 with TRBJ1-4; D uncertain. The sequence derives from a male donor with ankylosing spondylitis or in good health (not recorded which). Sequenced material: blood, either unsorted or a sorted T cell fraction (not recorded which). The CDR3 DNA follows: TGCAGTGCTAGAGAAGGTTTCAGTGAAAAACTGTTTTTT. Amino acids: CSAREGFSEKLFF.